This T cell receptor (beta chain) was profiled in a study of T cell repertoires in cytomegalovirus infection. Points from the study as a whole: Cumulative public TCR beta family frequency identified CMV carriers with the relevant HLA. HLA-C-restricted CMV-specific TCR beta clonotypes were dominant in the ex vivo response.

The J segment lost 4 bases and the V segment lost 5 bases, leaving 20 bases of the junction unmatched. The germline V gene encodes CDR1 SGHDN and CDR2 FVKESK. This CDR3 is built from 19 residues. This clonotype was observed a handful of times. Antigen unknown. One entry per CDR3 protein, called by TCRdb with MiXCR from the reads. The sample has fewer than 850,000 distinct CDR3 sequences; roughly 28% are singletons. The chain employs TRBV14 and TRBJ1-1; 9 nucleotides agree with TRBD1. The sequences come from cultured CD8+ T cells from PBMCs, collected from culture after CMV antigen stimulation. This sequence was found in a human donor in good health (CMV status not recorded). Some clones in this sample may be carry-over from other donors' samples. The CDR3 region has the DNA TGTGCCAGCAGCTGGATTGGTAGGACAGCACAGGGGGCCGGCACTGAAGCTTTCTTT. Its protein product is CASSWIGRTAQGAGTEAFF.